These 24 T cell receptor beta chains came from one sample sequenced in a study of T cell repertoires in cytomegalovirus infection (dated by TCRdb to about 2019). These receptors lack a known antigen. The treatment or condition label corresponds to: in vitro stimulation with specific CMV peptide epitopes to enrich CMV-specific T cells. Sequencing used an Illumina HiSeq 1500. TCRdb applied fastp at Q25 and MiXCR to the public reads, then kept only in-frame beta chains. For every CDR3 protein sequence, its rows merge into one entry that carries the most common genes and DNA. The sample table holds roughly 860,000 distinct CDR3 sequences, of which around a third were seen once. Around an eighth of the sample goes to the ten largest clones. This sample comprised cultured CD8+ T cells from PBMCs, obtained from culture after CMV antigen stimulation. These receptors originate from a human donor in good health (CMV status not recorded). Some clones in this sample may be carry-over from other donors' samples.

There are a few counts of this clonotype. This chain links TRBV2 with TRBJ1-1, with a possible D match to TRBD1 (5 bases). CDR3 length: 19 residues. With 3 bases removed from V and 0 bases from J, the gap between germline ends came to 23 bases. Germline CDR1 reads SNHLY; CDR2 reads FYNNEI. Written as DNA, the CDR3 is TGTGCCAGCAGTGACGTCGGGGCGGTAGGGAATCTTATGAACACTGAAGCTTTCTTT. It codes for CASSDVGAVGNLMNTEAFF.

This clonotype was seen more than once but under ten times. The chain employs TRBV27 and TRBJ2-1, with D perhaps assigned TRBD1 or TRBD2 (5 bases each). Germline CDR1 reads MNHEY; CDR2 reads SMNVEV (reference sequence). V was trimmed by 5 bases and J by 9 bases, leaving 17 bases between them. This CDR3 has 14 residues. The CDR3 region is CASSPSLGVGEQFF. The CDR3, as DNA: TGTGCCAGCAGTCCATCTCTGGGGGTGGGTGAGCAGTTCTTC.

The V gene is TRBV12-3 or TRBV12-4, the J gene TRBJ2-2, with 9 positions matching TRBD1. Trimming took 6 bases from V and 5 from J; bases not matched to a gene: 13. The CDR3 totals 17 residues. The CDR3 protein is CASRTPKDRGGTGELFF. The CDR3 bases are TGTGCCAGCAGGACTCCAAAGGACAGGGGTGGGACCGGGGAGCTGTTTTTT.

This clonotype was counted a few times. Here the CDR3 DNA reads TGTGCCAGCAGTTTACTGCTTGAAAACACCGGGGAGCTGTTTTTT. Translating it yields CASSLLLENTGELFF. The chain joins TRBV27 to TRBJ2-2; no clear D gene. This CDR3 is 15 amino acids long. The V and J ends lost 2 bases and 2 bases respectively, with 9 bases between them. The germline V gene has CDR1 MNHEY and CDR2 SMNVEV (reference sequence).

This clonotype was counted at least ten times. The V call is TRBV7-8, the J call TRBJ2-1, with 7 bases identical to TRBD1. Germline V gene data show CDR1 as SGHVS and CDR2 as FQNEAQ. The CDR3 covers 15 residues. J lost 6 bases, V lost 1 base, and 6 bases had no gene match. CDR3 nucleotide sequence: TGTGCCAGCAGCTTAGACAGGGGAAGAGTCAATGAGCAGTTCTTC. Translation gives CASSLDRGRVNEQFF.

The rearrangement links TRBV5-5 to TRBJ2-2; no reliable D call. CDR1 and CDR2 from the germline V gene are SGHKS and YYEKEE (reference sequence). The ends were cut back, 4 bases at V and 2 bases at J, with 18 bases in the middle. The CDR3 loop spans 17 amino acids. For the CDR3, the DNA is TGTGCCAGCAGCCAACCCAGAGGAAGGCCTAACACCGGGGAGCTGTTTTTT. It encodes CASSQPRGRPNTGELFF.

V gene TRBV12-3 or TRBV12-4 combines with J gene TRBJ2-7, with TRBD1 matching 10 bases. The CDR3 has 13 residues. Unmatched junction bases numbered 4, after V lost 6 bases and J lost 5 bases. In DNA form, the CDR3 reads TGTGCCAGCAGCCCGGGACAGGGGAACGAGCAGTACTTC. It specifies CASSPGQGNEQYF.

This clonotype was picked up a small number of times. The DNA of the CDR3 is TGTGCCAGCAGCTTGCCGGGAGCCCGCTCCTACGAGCAGTACGTC. This translates into CASSLPGARSYEQYV. The chain uses TRBV7-9 and TRBJ2-7, with D maybe TRBD2 (6 bases). The CDR3 is 15 residues long. Germline CDR1 reads SEHNR; CDR2 reads FQNEAQ (reference sequence). The germline V and J ends were trimmed by 3 bases and 0 bases, with 12 bases remaining between them.

V gene TRBV2 combines with J gene TRBJ1-5; no clear D. Per the germline V gene, CDR1 is SNHLY and CDR2 is FYNNEI. V lost 1 base and J 3 bases, leaving 7 bases between the germline ends. This CDR3 is built from 14 residues. The CDR3 reads CASSEEIVNQPQHF. CDR3 coding DNA: TGTGCCAGCAGTGAAGAAATTGTCAATCAGCCCCAGCATTTT.

The CDR3 nucleotides are TGCGCCAGCAAGGAGCAGGGTCGGGAAAAACTGTTTTTT. It specifies CASKEQGREKLFF. The chain recombines TRBV5-1 with TRBJ1-4, with a tentative D call TRBD1 (5 bases). Germline CDR1 and CDR2: SGHRS and YFSETQ. V lost 6 bases, J lost 8 bases, and 14 bases lay in between. The CDR3 contains 13 residues.

This clonotype was counted at least ten times. The chain employs TRBV7-2 and TRBJ1-1; weak D call: TRBD1 (5 bases). Germline CDR1 reads SGHTA; CDR2 reads FQGNSA. The CDR3 spans 15 residues. Trimming removed 3 bases from V and 4 bases from J, with 15 bases in between. CDR3 in DNA: TGTGCCAGCAGCTTCCAAGGGGTGGTTGCCACTGAAGCTTTCTTT. Its protein product is CASSFQGVVATEAFF. Looking up the rest from reference TRBV7-2 and TRBJ1-1 gives the full variable domain: GAGVSQSPSNKVTEKGKDVELRCDPISGHTALYWYRQSLGQGLEFLIYFQGNSAPDKSGLPSDRFSAERTGGSVSTLTIQRTQQEDSAVYLCASSFQGVVATEAFFGQGTRLTVV.

This chain connects TRBV7-9 to TRBJ2-1; tentatively, D is TRBD2 (5 bases). Per germline, CDR1 SEHNR and CDR2 FQNEAQ (reference sequence). The V gene lost 0 bases and the J gene lost 16 bases, with 13 bases spanning the gap. CDR3 size: 12 residues. CDR3 sequence (DNA): TGTGCCAGCAGCTTAGCTCCTAGCCGTCTCTTCTTC. Its translation: CASSLAPSRLFF.

V gene TRBV7-4 combines with J gene TRBJ2-1, with D possibly matching TRBD1 (6 bases). The CDR3 totals 15 residues. Trimming took 5 bases from V and 5 from J, leaving 16 bases between them. CDR1 is SGHVT and CDR2 is SQSDAQ in the germline V gene. CDR3 sequence reads: CASSIRQVQNNEQFF. Written as DNA, the CDR3 is TGTGCCAGCAGCATCAGACAGGTCCAAAACAATGAGCAGTTCTTC.

The chain links TRBV6-1 to TRBJ2-7, with TRBD2 matching over 11 bases. V trimming: 5 bases; J trimming: 0 bases; junction bases outside the gene matches: 3. Germline values: CDR1 MNHNS, CDR2 SASEGT. This CDR3 contains 15 residues. The chain's CDR3 is CASSPLAGGSYEQYV. The CDR3 nucleotides read TGTGCCAGCAGTCCCCTAGCGGGGGGCTCCTACGAGCAGTACGTC.

The gene calls are TRBV20-1 and TRBJ2-3; D possibly uses TRBD1 or TRBD2 (6 bases each). The CDR3 has 15 amino acids. The germline V and J ends were trimmed by 0 bases and 1 base, with 11 bases remaining between them. CDR1 and CDR2 from the germline V gene are DFQATT and SNEGSKA (reference sequence). The CDR3 DNA reads TGCAGTGCTAGAGATTGGGGGGCCCGCACAGATACGCAGTATTTT. Its protein product is CSARDWGARTDTQYF.

The chain combines TRBV19 with TRBJ2-1; possibly TRBD1 for D (5 bases). V was pared by 5 bases and J by 6 bases, with 17 bases between. The length of the CDR3 is 15 residues. CDR1 and CDR2 (germline): LNHDA, SQIVND (reference sequence). CDR3 nucleotides: TGTGCCAGTAGTCAGGGTTCGGGTTATTCCAATGAGCAGTTCTTC. Amino acid sequence: CASSQGSGYSNEQFF.

The rearrangement joins TRBV19 to TRBJ2-1, with 12 bases fitting TRBD2. This CDR3 region has 17 residues. Trimming cost V 5 bases and J 4 bases; bases outside gene matches: 9. From germline, CDR1 is LNHDA and CDR2 SQIVND (reference sequence). Here the CDR3 DNA reads TGTGCCAGTAGTTGGACTAGCGGGGAAGCTTCATACAATGAGCAGTTCTTC. Protein sequence: CASSWTSGEASYNEQFF.

This clonotype was seen only a few times. The J gene is TRBJ1-1, the V gene TRBV25-1; no definite D call. The germline V gene has CDR1 MGHDK and CDR2 SYGVNS. The CDR3 covers 17 residues. The ends were cut back, 2 bases at V and 4 bases at J, with 20 bases in the middle. The CDR3 loop reads CASSELNREGFGTEAFF. The CDR3 bases are TGTGCCAGCAGTGAACTGAATAGGGAAGGCTTCGGCACTGAAGCTTTCTTT.

The gene calls are TRBV5-1 and TRBJ1-1, with 7 bases lining up with TRBD1. The length of the CDR3 is 15 residues. Germline CDR1 and CDR2: SGHRS and YFSETQ. Trimming removed 3 bases from V and 1 base from J; junction bases left unmatched: 6. Written as DNA, the CDR3 is TGCGCCAGCAGCTACAACCGGGACAGGAACACTGAAGCTTTCTTT. It specifies CASSYNRDRNTEAFF.

This clonotype was observed a few times. The chain joins TRBV7-8 to TRBJ2-2, with 7 bases fitting TRBD2. V dropped 1 base and J dropped 3; count of bases not matched to a gene: 5. The CDR3 contains 16 residues. The V gene's germline CDR1 is SGHVS and CDR2 FQNEAQ. CDR3 amino acids: CASSLERGGDTGELFF. The DNA of the CDR3 is TGTGCCAGCAGCTTAGAACGGGGAGGGGACACCGGGGAGCTGTTTTTT.

This clonotype was recorded many times. The chain joins TRBV6-1 to TRBJ1-6; D is undetermined. The V gene lost 2 bases and the J gene lost 0 bases, with 17 bases spanning the gap. Per the germline V gene, CDR1 is MNHNS and CDR2 is SASEGT. The length of the CDR3 is 19 residues. In nucleotides, the CDR3 is TGTGCCAGCAGTGAACTTCCGGCTGCGTCAAACTCCTATAATTCACCCCTCCACTTT. Protein sequence: CASSELPAASNSYNSPLHF.

CDR3 sequence: CASRPYRGGYEQYV. The CDR3 nucleotides read TGTGCCAGCAGACCCTACAGGGGCGGTTATGAGCAGTACGTC. The chain recombines TRBV6-1 with TRBJ2-7; 7 bases are a match to TRBD1. This CDR3 is 14 amino acids long. Per the germline V gene, CDR1 is MNHNS and CDR2 is SASEGT. Trimming took 6 bases from V and 7 from J; bases not matched to a gene: 12.

This clonotype was observed at least ten times. The gene calls are TRBV6-2 or TRBV6-3 and TRBJ1-1; tentatively, D is TRBD1 (5 bases). The CDR3 spans 14 residues. Between the trimmed V and J ends, which lost 5 bases and 10 bases, there was a span of 20 bases. Germline values: CDR1 MNHEY, CDR2 SVGEGT. The CDR3 DNA reads TGTGCCAGCAGTGAGGGACGGCTCCAGGAGGGAGCTTTCTTT. It codes for CASSEGRLQEGAFF.

This clonotype was recorded a few times. The chain uses TRBV4-1 and TRBJ1-4; D gene ambiguous. Germline V gives CDR1 MGHRA, CDR2 YSYEKL. This CDR3 region has 16 residues. V lost 1 base and J 3 bases, leaving 12 bases between the germline ends. CDR3 in DNA: TGCGCCAGCAGCCAAGCGGCTCCGGGTCCTAATGAAAAACTGTTTTTT. This sequence encodes CASSQAAPGPNEKLFF.